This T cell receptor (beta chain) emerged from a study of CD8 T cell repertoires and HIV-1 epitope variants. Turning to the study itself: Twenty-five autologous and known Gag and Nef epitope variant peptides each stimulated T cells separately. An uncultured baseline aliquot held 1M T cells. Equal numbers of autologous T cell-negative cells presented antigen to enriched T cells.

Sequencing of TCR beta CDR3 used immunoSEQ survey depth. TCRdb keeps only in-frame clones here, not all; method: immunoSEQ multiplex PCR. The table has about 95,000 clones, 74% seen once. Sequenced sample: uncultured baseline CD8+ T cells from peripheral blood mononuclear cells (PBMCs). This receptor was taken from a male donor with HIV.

CDR3 DNA sequence: TGCAGCGTTTCGGCGGTTCGCACAGATACGCAGTATTTT. The encoded protein is CSVSAVRTDTQYF. The rearrangement links TRBV29-1 to TRBJ2-3, with unresolved D. From germline, CDR1 is SQVTM and CDR2 ANQGSEA. Between the trimmed V and J ends, which lost 5 bases and 1 base, there was a span of 10 bases. The CDR3 consists of 13 residues.